This T cell receptor beta chain was obtained from a study of T cell responses to AZD1222 COVID-19 vaccine. The study, taken as a whole, reports: With dominance at 160-218 and 743-854, vaccine-associated CD4 TCRs spanned spike. Two AZD1222 doses significantly raised spike-specific TCR breadth and depth over controls. Just five to seven people given AZD1222 tested seropositive at baseline. Most donors were white British and more were female, and clonal diversity was possibly underestimated.

Here immunoSEQ multiplex PCR was the method, and the copy in TCRdb shows in-frame clones only, minus some. The table lists about 79,000 clones, 92% of them singletons. The CDR3 is 16 amino acids. Trimming cost V 0 bases and J 7 bases; bases outside gene matches: 8. CDR1 is SGHDT and CDR2 is YYEEEE in the germline V gene. On this clone: Its cognate antigen is unknown.

This sequence originates from an adult in good health. This sequence joins TRBV5-6 and TRBJ1-5, with 9 bases lining up with TRBD1. Here the sequenced sample was peripheral blood, taken on day 0 of MenACWY control vaccination. The CDR3 loop is CASSLGTGGKGQPQHF. For the CDR3, the DNA is TGTGCCAGCAGCTTGGGAACAGGGGGCAAAGGACAGCCCCAGCATTTT. Full variable domain (remainder filled in from reference TRBV5-6 and TRBJ1-5): DAGVTQSPTHLIKTRGQQVTLRCSPKSGHDTVSWYQQALGQGPQFIFQYYEEEERQRGNFPDRFSGHQFPNYSSELNVNALLLGDSALYLCASSLGTGGKGQPQHFGDGTRLSIL.